Detailed here is one T cell receptor (beta chain). The antigen remains unidentified. This specimen comes from a study of T cell repertoires in cytomegalovirus infection. TCRdb itself ran the reads through MiXCR, one entry per CDR3 protein. The table includes roughly 570,000 distinct CDR3 sequences, about 39% detected once. The clonotype comes from a human donor in good health (CMV status not recorded). Some clones in this sample may be carry-over from other donors' samples. The source material was cultured PBMCs, sampled from culture after CMV antigen stimulation.

In nucleotides, the CDR3 is TGTGCCAGCAGCCCCAGGGCAGGGTTTTATGAAAAACTGTTTTTT. Translation: CASSPRAGFYEKLFF. The chain couples TRBV7-8 to TRBJ1-4, with D perhaps matching TRBD1 (5 bases). Germline values: CDR1 SGHVS, CDR2 FQNEAQ. The V and J ends lost 5 bases and 6 bases respectively, with 16 bases between them. This CDR3 spans 15 amino acids.